This T cell receptor beta chain was found in a study of shared clonotypes between healthy human individuals. In the sorted-subset replicate PCRs, 200 ng DNA, around 32,000 T cell genomes, was used. Sequencing used immunoSEQ multiplex PCR; TCRdb keeps in-frame clones, though not all of them. The data show around 1.1 million clones, 75% to 80% seen once. Germline V CDR1 and CDR2: SGHTA, FQGNSA. This CDR3 contains 13 residues. Germline trimming cut 5 bases from V and 5 bases from J; bases unmatched to any gene: 3. A remark on this clone: Its antigen is not known.

Study-level results: Several donors had 5% to 6.5% of their naive CD4 clonotypes in common. Clonotypes shared by all four sorted-subset donors had higher generation probabilities than non-shared clonotypes.

This receptor was taken from a man aged 18-30 years in good health. Some clones in this sample may be carry-over from other donors' samples. Sequencing used memory CD4+ T cells from PBMCs. Stated subset: CD45RA-negative fraction. V and J are TRBV7-2 and TRBJ2-7; 10 nucleotides align to TRBD2. This chain's CDR3 is CASSTSGRDEQYF. DNA for the CDR3: TGTGCCAGCAGCACCAGCGGGAGGGACGAGCAGTACTTC.